These 8 T cell receptor beta chains originate from one sample sequenced in a study of human T cells and chemical hapten exposure. TCRdb analysed the RACE reads with MiXCR anew, one entry per CDR3 protein. Among roughly 64,000 distinct CDR3 sequences listed, 11% were seen once. Time point meaning: patch test 3, about 24 weeks after DPC sensitization. The treatment was: therapeutic diphenylcyclopropenone sensitization with weekly scalp DPC. The specimen comprised whole blood, sampled in connection with sensitization to the hapten diphenylcyclopropenone (DPC). The receptors derive from a woman under 40 with alopecia areata. Some clones in this sample may be carry-over from other donors' samples.

The rearrangement uses TRBV20-1 and TRBJ2-3; TRBD2 matches at 12 bases. Trimming took 3 bases from V and 0 from J; bases not matched to a gene: 4. The germline V gene has CDR1 DFQATT and CDR2 SNEGSKA (reference sequence). The CDR3 runs to 16 residues. This CDR3 is CSASGTSGFSTDTQYF. CDR3 nucleotide sequence: TGCAGTGCTAGCGGGACTAGCGGGTTTAGCACAGATACGCAGTATTTT.

Ten or more counts support this clonotype. The rearrangement links TRBV3-1 to TRBJ1-1, with 7 bases fitting TRBD1. CDR3 length: 13 amino acids. CDR1 is LGHDT, CDR2 YNNKEL, per germline (reference sequence). J gave up 11 bases and V 0 bases, and 6 bases lay outside the gene matches. CDR3 nucleotides: TGTGCCAGCAGCCAAGATCGAGTCAGGGGGGCTTTCTTT. Translated, it gives CASSQDRVRGAFF.

This clonotype was observed many times. The CDR3, as DNA: TGCGCCAGCAGCCAAGACCTAACGCGGGGTACTGGAAACACCATATATTTT. It translates to CASSQDLTRGTGNTIYF. The chain links TRBV4-3 to TRBJ1-3; D is undetermined. This CDR3 has 17 residues. Germline V gives CDR1 LGHNA, CDR2 YSLEER. Trimming took off 0 bases at V and 2 bases at J, with 14 bases between the two ends.

This clonotype was observed a handful of times. The rearrangement uses TRBV29-1 and TRBJ1-1; D is perhaps TRBD1 (5 bases). Germline V gives CDR1 SQVTM, CDR2 ANQGSEA. V lost 5 bases to trimming and J lost 6 bases, with 25 bases between them. The CDR3 has 16 residues. CDR3 coding DNA: TGCAGCGTTTCCCCCCGACAGTCTCCCACGGTAGCTGAAGCTTTCTTT. Its translation is CSVSPRQSPTVAEAFF.

This clonotype was counted only a few times. V gene TRBV6-2 or TRBV6-3 combines with J gene TRBJ2-4; the D is unclear. Germline V gives CDR1 MNHEY, CDR2 SVGEGT. The CDR3 runs to 14 residues. Deletions cut 3 bases from V and 8 bases from J, with 14 bases between. CDR3: CASSYTGPSDIQYF. CDR3 in DNA: TGTGCCAGCAGTTATACCGGGCCCTCGGACATTCAGTACTTC.

This clonotype was recorded a few times. The rearrangement joins TRBV28 to TRBJ2-7; maybe TRBD1 (6 bases). The CDR3 consists of 12 residues. The germline CDR1 and CDR2 sequences are MDHEN and SYDVKM. The V end lost 8 bases, the J end lost 4 bases, and 12 bases lay between the germline ends. CDR3 coding DNA: TGTGCCAGCTGGGACACATTTTACGAGCAGTACTTC. As protein: CASWDTFYEQYF.

The chain is built from TRBV20-1 and TRBJ2-3, with D unresolved. This CDR3 has 13 amino acids. Germline V gene data show CDR1 as DFQATT and CDR2 as SNEGSKA (reference sequence). The V and J ends lost 3 bases and 0 bases respectively, with 7 bases between them. CDR3 residues: CSARGSSTDTQYF. The CDR3 DNA reads TGCAGTGCTAGGGGTAGCAGCACAGATACGCAGTATTTT.

This rearrangement joins TRBV12-3 or TRBV12-4 to TRBJ2-2; D unresolved. The CDR3 runs to 18 residues. Between the trimmed V and J ends, which lost 6 bases and 2 bases, there was a span of 22 bases. The CDR3 spells CASSPPPGREINTGELFF. CDR3 nucleotide sequence: TGTGCCAGCAGCCCCCCTCCGGGCAGAGAAATTAACACCGGGGAGCTGTTTTTT.